Presented here are 27 T cell receptor beta chains from one specimen sequenced in a study of control samples from healthy donors and cancer patients. Assay used: immunoSEQ multiplex PCR; TCRdb lists only in-frame clones, some missing. Of fewer than 20,000 clones in the sample, 86% are singletons; the top ten hold roughly 10%. Sequences were obtained from PBMCs. Source of these receptors: a woman in her 70s with colorectal cancer.

The V call is TRBV19, the J call TRBJ1-1, with a possible D match to TRBD1 (5 bases). Looked up from germline, CDR1 is LNHDA and CDR2 is SQIVND (reference sequence). The CDR3 covers 14 residues. Trimming took 4 bases from V and 2 from J, leaving 11 bases between them. This CDR3 is CASSTGTRNTEAFF. The CDR3 DNA is TGTGCCAGTAGTACAGGGACCCGCAACACTGAAGCTTTCTTT.

CDR3 in amino acids: CASSFLQGSYGYTF. The CDR3 bases are TGTGCCAGCAGTTTCTTACAGGGGAGCTATGGCTACACCTTC. This chain joins TRBV27 and TRBJ1-2; 7 nucleotides align to TRBD1. Germline trimming cut 3 bases from V and 4 bases from J; bases unmatched to any gene: 5. CDR1 and CDR2 from the germline V gene are MNHEY and SMNVEV (reference sequence). The CDR3 is made up of 14 amino acids.

This sequence joins TRBV30 and TRBJ2-3; D is uncertain. The CDR3 has 12 residues. Germline loops: CDR1 GTSNPN, CDR2 SVGIG (reference sequence). Trimming took 5 bases from V and 1 from J, leaving 7 bases between them. CDR3 region: CAWGDGTDTQYF. The CDR3 coding sequence is TGTGCCTGGGGAGACGGCACAGATACGCAGTATTTT.

V and J are TRBV1 and TRBJ2-7; the D call in the table, TRBD2, was not verified against the DNA. TRBV1 is annotated as a pseudogene. The CDR3 is 11 residues long. Written as DNA, the CDR3 is TGCACCAGCAGCCGAGGCTACGAGCAGTACTTC. As protein: CTSSRGYEQYF.

The V and J genes are TRBV6-5 and TRBJ1-6; 8 nucleotides match TRBD1. Germline V CDR1 and CDR2: MNHEY, SVGAGI. The CDR3 is 15 amino acids. V was clipped by 0 bases and J by 9 bases; unmatched bases: 4. CDR3 in DNA: TGTGCCAGCAGTTACTCCACAGGGGGGGGTTCACCCCTCCACTTT. Protein sequence: CASSYSTGGGSPLHF.

The chain recombines TRBV7-9 with TRBJ1-3; D possibly corresponds to TRBD1 (5 bases). Germline V CDR1 and CDR2: SEHNR, FQNEAQ (reference sequence). Trimming left V 5 bases short and J 1 base short, with 9 bases between. This CDR3 has 14 amino acids. The CDR3 loop reads CASSLGPSGNTIYF. For the CDR3, the DNA is TGTGCCAGCAGCCTGGGACCTTCTGGAAACACCATATATTTT.

This sequence joins TRBV11-2 and TRBJ1-1; D gene ambiguous. The V gene lost 5 bases and the J gene lost 7 bases, with 8 bases spanning the gap. The germline CDR1 and CDR2 sequences are SGHAT and FQNNGV. CDR3 length: 11 residues. This CDR3 reads CASSPLYEAFF. In DNA form, the CDR3 reads TGTGCCAGCAGCCCTCTATATGAAGCTTTCTTT. The full variable domain, rest sourced from reference TRBV11-2 and TRBJ1-1, is EAGVAQSPRYKIIEKRQSVAFWCNPISGHATLYWYQQILGQGPKLLIQFQNNGVVDDSQLPKDRFSAERLKGVDSTLKIQPAKLEDSAVYLCASSPLYEAFFGQGTRLTVV.

The chain is built from TRBV15 and TRBJ1-4; D is unclear. Germline lookup yields CDR1 LNHNV and CDR2 YYDKDF (reference sequence). The CDR3 loop spans 15 amino acids. V shed 0 bases and J shed 7 bases, with 12 bases lying between them. The CDR3 DNA is TGTGCCACCAGCAGAGATCGGACCTTAACTGAAAAACTGTTTTTT. It is translated as CATSRDRTLTEKLFF.

J is TRBJ2-3 and V is TRBV2, with D perhaps matching TRBD1 (7 bases). The germline V gene encodes CDR1 SNHLY and CDR2 FYNNEI. The CDR3 is 16 amino acids. Trimming took 3 bases from V and 1 from J, leaving 14 bases between them. The DNA of the CDR3 is TGTGCCAGCAGTGATAAGGGCAGGGGGGGCACAGATACGCAGTATTTT. Translating gives CASSDKGRGGTDTQYF.

V gene TRBV6-6 combines with J gene TRBJ2-3; the D gene could be TRBD1 or TRBD2 (6 bases each). Germline CDR1 is MNHNY and CDR2 is SVGAGI (reference sequence). The CDR3 loop spans 14 amino acids. Between the trimmed V and J ends, which lost 1 base and 4 bases, there was a span of 9 bases. CDR3 sequence: CASSYLGGPDTQYF. The CDR3 DNA is TGTGCCAGCAGTTACTTGGGGGGCCCAGATACGCAGTATTTT.

V usage is TRBV5-8 and J usage is TRBJ1-2; D ambiguous. This CDR3 is built from 11 residues. Germline V CDR1 and CDR2: SGHTS, YDEGEE. Trimming left V 1 base short and J 7 bases short, with 5 bases between. The CDR3 nucleotides read TGTGCCAGCAGCTTGTCGTCTGGCTACACCTTC. Residues: CASSLSSGYTF.

V usage is TRBV7-2 and J usage is TRBJ2-7, with 8 bases identical to TRBD2. The junction had 13 bases not matched to a gene; V was cut back by 0 bases and J by 0 bases. CDR1 is SGHTA and CDR2 is FQGNSA in the germline V gene. CDR3 length: 19 residues. This chain's CDR3 is CASSLAPTLAGGSSYEQYF. The DNA for the CDR3 is TGTGCCAGCAGCTTAGCCCCGACTCTGGCGGGGGGAAGCTCCTACGAGCAGTACTTC.

Only a few counts were recorded for this clone. V gene TRBV27 combines with J gene TRBJ2-7; D not certain. With 6 bases removed from V and 0 bases from J, the gap between germline ends came to 12 bases. The CDR3 extends over 14 amino acids. Germline-derived CDR1 and CDR2 are MNHEY and SMNVEV (reference sequence). CDR3 nucleotide sequence: TGTGCCAGCAGCCTCAGCCCGAGCTCCTACGAGCAGTACTTC. Its translation is CASSLSPSSYEQYF.

The chain employs TRBV6-1 and TRBJ1-2; a weak D match, TRBD1 (6 bases). Germline V gene lookup returns CDR1 MNHNS and CDR2 SASEGT. Trimming took off 2 bases at V and 4 bases at J, with 8 bases between the two ends. The CDR3 length is 13 residues. The CDR3 is CASSEWGPYGYTF. The CDR3 bases are TGTGCCAGCAGTGAATGGGGGCCCTATGGCTACACCTTC.

V usage is TRBV4-1 and J usage is TRBJ1-5; 10 bases align to TRBD1. V was pared by 2 bases and J by 0 bases, with 10 bases of the junction left unmatched. The germline gives CDR1 MGHRA, CDR2 YSYEKL. CDR3 size: 19 residues. This CDR3 is CASSQTPGQGFSSNQPQHF. The CDR3 DNA follows: TGCGCCAGCAGCCAAACTCCGGGACAGGGGTTCAGTAGCAATCAGCCCCAGCATTTT.

The genes are TRBV12-5 and TRBJ2-7; possible D gene TRBD1, 5 bases. Trimming left V 1 base short and J 3 bases short, with 10 bases between. Germline V lookup: CDR1 LGHNT, CDR2 FRNRAP. This CDR3 contains 14 residues. CDR3 region: CASGLAGFGYEQYF. The CDR3 nucleotides read TGTGCTAGTGGTTTGGCAGGGTTCGGCTACGAGCAGTACTTC.

The chain carries TRBV9 and TRBJ2-5; D may be TRBD1 (6 bases). The germline V and J ends were trimmed by 3 bases and 1 base, with 10 bases remaining between them. From germline, CDR1 is SGDLS and CDR2 YYNGEE. The CDR3 contains 14 residues. DNA of the CDR3: TGTGCCAGCAGCGGACGGACAGTCCAAGAGACCCAGTACTTC. As protein: CASSGRTVQETQYF.

By share, this clone counts as large. The chain carries TRBV7-8 and TRBJ1-5; weak D call: TRBD1 (5 bases). CDR1 is SGHVS and CDR2 is FQNEAQ in the germline V gene. This CDR3 contains 19 residues. Trimming took 5 bases from V and 0 from J, leaving 23 bases between them. The CDR3 coding sequence is TGTGCCAGCAGCCCCTTTAGTGGGGGATATATCTATAGCAATCAGCCCCAGCATTTT. Amino acids: CASSPFSGGYIYSNQPQHF.

The gene calls are TRBV11-2 and TRBJ2-3, with D maybe TRBD1 (5 bases). Deletions cut 7 bases from V and 7 bases from J, with 18 bases between. The CDR3 spans 14 residues. Germline assignment: CDR1 SGHAT and CDR2 FQNNGV. CDR3 nucleotide sequence: TGTGCCAGCAACCTTAGTCCAGGGATATATACGCAGTATTTT. This translates into CASNLSPGIYTQYF.

V gene TRBV18 combines with J gene TRBJ1-2; possible D gene TRBD1, 6 bases. This CDR3 is 13 amino acids long. Germline lookup yields CDR1 KGHSH and CDR2 LQKENI. V lost 0 bases, J lost 4 bases, and 6 bases lay in between. The CDR3 DNA is TGTGCCAGCTCACCACCAGGGGGCTATGGCTACACCTTC. It yields the protein CASSPPGGYGYTF.

The chain links TRBV15 to TRBJ1-5, with a tentative D call TRBD1 (5 bases). CDR3 length equals 14 residues. V was clipped by 1 base and J by 4 bases, with 8 bases between them. The germline V gene has CDR1 LNHNV and CDR2 YYDKDF (reference sequence). CDR3 sequence: CATSRGGVNQPQHF. The CDR3 nucleotides are TGTGCCACCAGCAGAGGAGGGGTTAATCAGCCCCAGCATTTT.

The table lists this clone with a few counts. The V call is TRBV5-5, the J call TRBJ1-6, with 7 nucleotides matching TRBD1. Per germline, CDR1 SGHKS and CDR2 YYEKEE (reference sequence). V shed 1 base and J 5 bases; nucleotides not matched to a gene: 3. This CDR3 is built from 15 residues. The CDR3 loop reads CASSLYGTDNSPLHF. DNA of the CDR3: TGTGCCAGCAGCTTGTATGGGACAGATAATTCACCCCTCCACTTT.

The chain joins TRBV30 to TRBJ2-2; D perhaps matches TRBD2 (6 bases). Germline V CDR1 and CDR2: GTSNPN, SVGIG (reference sequence). The V end was cut by 1 base, the J end by 7 bases, with 10 bases between. The CDR3 consists of 13 residues. The CDR3 nucleotides read TGTGCCTGGAGTGGAGTTAGCGGCGGGGAGCTGTTTTTT. Its translation: CAWSGVSGGELFF.

The chain joins TRBV3-1 (or the pseudogene TRBV3-2) to TRBJ1-2; D might be TRBD1 (5 bases). This CDR3 is built from 15 residues. Germline V gene sequence: CDR1 LGHDT, CDR2 YNNKEL (reference sequence). Trimming pared 1 base from V and 4 bases from J, leaving 13 bases between. The CDR3 nucleotides are TGTGCCAGCAGCCAAGTGGGGTGGGGGTCCTATGGCTACACCTTC. This gives the protein CASSQVGWGSYGYTF.

The chain links TRBV4-1 to TRBJ1-5; no definite D call. The germline V gene encodes CDR1 MGHRA and CDR2 YSYEKL. V was trimmed by 1 base and J by 9 bases, leaving 13 bases between them. The CDR3 runs to 14 residues. The CDR3 spells CASSQVPAESPQHF. The CDR3 coding sequence is TGCGCCAGCAGCCAAGTTCCGGCCGAATCGCCCCAGCATTTT.

In its sample, this clone was seen once. The V gene is TRBV6-1, the J gene TRBJ1-2, with D uncertain. The germline V gene has CDR1 MNHNS and CDR2 SASEGT. The CDR3 sequence is 14 residues long. The V end lost 2 bases, the J end lost 3 bases, and 10 bases lay between the germline ends. The CDR3 is CASSEFEGYYGYTF. In nucleotides, the CDR3 is TGTGCCAGCAGTGAATTTGAGGGATACTATGGCTACACCTTC.

This chain joins TRBV2 and TRBJ2-5; 9 bases fit TRBD2. Germline V lookup: CDR1 SNHLY, CDR2 FYNNEI. With V trimmed by 3 bases and J by 7 bases, 12 bases remained unmatched. The CDR3 length is 16 residues. CDR3 in DNA: TGTGCCAGCAGTGATTCTGCGGGAGGGCGCACGGGGACCCAGTACTTC. Translation: CASSDSAGGRTGTQYF.